A single sample gave rise to the 19 T cell receptor beta chains below, sequenced in a study of T cells in tuberculosis. Sequencing was performed with immunoSEQ multiplex PCR; in TCRdb, only in-frame clones are kept and a portion is missing. The repertoire includes about 43,000 clones, approximately 94% of them detected once, and 1.5% to 2% sits in the top ten. Sequences were obtained from PBMCs. These receptors originate from a donor aged 10 to 29 with latent tuberculosis or without tuberculosis infection. Some clones in this sample may be carry-over from other donors' samples.

The chain recombines TRBV6-1 with TRBJ1-1, with TRBD1 matching 8 bases. The CDR3 runs 14 residues. Germline lookup yields CDR1 MNHNS and CDR2 SASEGT. After removal of 6 bases from V and 6 bases from J, the junction contained 9 bases not matched to a gene. CDR3 in amino acids: CASSRQGRTAEAFF. CDR3 in DNA: TGTGCCAGCAGCAGACAGGGGAGGACGGCTGAAGCTTTCTTT.

The J gene is TRBJ2-2, the V gene TRBV28, with 7 bases fitting TRBD1. With V trimmed by 8 bases and J by 7 bases, 4 bases remained unmatched. This CDR3 has 12 residues. CDR1 is MDHEN, CDR2 SYDVKM, per germline. The CDR3 region has the DNA TGTGCCAGCCAGACAGGGCTCGGGGAGCTGTTTTTT. Its protein is CASQTGLGELFF. Full variable domain (remainder filled in from reference TRBV28 and TRBJ2-2): DVKVTQSSRYLVKRTGEKVFLECVQDMDHENMFWYRQDPGLGLRLIYFSYDVKMKEKGDIPEGYSVSREKKERFSLILESASTNQTSMYLCASQTGLGELFFGEGSRLTVL.

This rearrangement joins TRBV28 to TRBJ1-3; weak D call: TRBD1 (6 bases). The CDR3 runs 13 residues. V lost 6 bases to trimming and J lost 7 bases, with 13 bases between them. The germline V gene encodes CDR1 MDHEN and CDR2 SYDVKM. CDR3 sequence (DNA): TGTGCCAGCAGGGACGGGGGGCGGAACACCATATATTTT. It is translated as CASRDGGRNTIYF.

This clone showed up just once. The V call is TRBV7-9, the J call TRBJ1-5; 10 bases map to TRBD1. The CDR3 extends over 15 amino acids. The germline gives CDR1 SEHNR, CDR2 FQNEAQ (reference sequence). The V and J ends lost 8 bases and 2 bases, in that order; junction bases with no gene match: 6. CDR3 loop: CASVEGTGGNQPQHF. CDR3 in DNA: TGTGCCAGCGTCGAAGGGACAGGGGGCAATCAGCCCCAGCATTTT. The whole variable domain, filled in from reference TRBV7-9 and TRBJ1-5, reads DTGVSQNPRHKITKRGQNVTFRCDPISEHNRLYWYRQTLGQGPEFLTYFQNEAQLEKSRLLSDRFSAERPKGSFSTLEIQRTEQGDSAMYLCASVEGTGGNQPQHFGDGTRLSIL.

The genes are TRBV5-6 and TRBJ2-7; D is unclear. V lost 4 bases and J 6 bases, leaving 17 bases between the germline ends. Germline loops: CDR1 SGHDT, CDR2 YYEEEE. The CDR3 spans 14 residues. The CDR3 DNA follows: TGTGCCAGCAGCGCCATAGTGATTAGCTCCGAGCAGTACTTC. This codes for CASSAIVISSEQYF.

V is TRBV19 and J is TRBJ1-1; 8 positions match TRBD1. Per germline, CDR1 LNHDA and CDR2 SQIVND (reference sequence). The J segment lost 4 bases and the V segment lost 7 bases, leaving 8 bases of the junction unmatched. The CDR3 has 14 amino acids. CDR3 protein: CASTRQGLGTEAFF. CDR3 nucleotides: TGTGCCAGTACCAGACAGGGGTTAGGCACTGAAGCTTTCTTT.

This chain joins TRBV13 and TRBJ1-2; D not resolved. The V end lost 0 bases, the J end lost 6 bases, and 14 bases lay between the germline ends. In germline, CDR1 is PRHDT, CDR2 FYEKMQ (reference sequence). The CDR3 totals 15 residues. The CDR3 protein is CASSLGPAPRDGYTF. The DNA for the CDR3 is TGTGCCAGCAGCTTAGGTCCCGCACCAAGAGATGGCTACACCTTC. The full variable domain, its missing parts supplied by reference TRBV13 and TRBJ1-2, is AAGVIQSPRHLIKEKRETATLKCYPIPRHDTVYWYQQGPGQDPQFLISFYEKMQSDKGSIPDRFSAQQFSDYHSELNMSSLELGDSALYFCASSLGPAPRDGYTFGSGTRLTVV.

The rearrangement uses TRBV30 and TRBJ2-7; 10 nucleotides align to TRBD1. The CDR3 covers 13 residues. In germline, CDR1 is GTSNPN, CDR2 SVGIG (reference sequence). After removal of 5 bases from V and 2 bases from J, the junction contained 3 bases not matched to a gene. CDR3 sequence reads: CAWDRGLPYEQYF. The CDR3 nucleotides read TGTGCCTGGGACAGGGGGCTTCCCTACGAGCAGTACTTC.

This chain uses TRBV7-2 with TRBJ2-7; a weak D match, TRBD1 (6 bases). Germline V gene lookup returns CDR1 SGHTA and CDR2 FQGNSA. Trimming stripped 2 bases from V and 4 bases from J, with 18 bases between. There are 16 residues in the CDR3. The CDR3 DNA reads TGTGCCAGCAGCTTATTCCCAAACAATCAGGGGTACGAGCAGTACTTC. Amino acid sequence: CASSLFPNNQGYEQYF.

The chain links TRBV7-2 to TRBJ2-7; D call uncertain. Trimming stripped 2 bases from V and 2 bases from J, with 4 bases between. CDR3 size: 12 residues. CDR1 and CDR2 (germline): SGHTA, FQGNSA. The CDR3 region is CASSLTAYEQYF. CDR3 DNA: TGTGCCAGCAGCTTAACAGCCTACGAGCAGTACTTC.

The gene calls are TRBV28 and TRBJ1-5, with TRBD1 identical over 8 bases. CDR1 is MDHEN and CDR2 is SYDVKM in the germline V gene. V was pared by 6 bases and J by 6 bases, with 7 bases of the junction left unmatched. This CDR3 has 14 residues. As DNA, the CDR3 is TGTGCCAGCAGCCCCGGGACAGGTTTTCAGCCCCAGCATTTT. Translating it yields CASSPGTGFQPQHF. The variable domain in full, with the rest retrieved from reference TRBV28 and TRBJ1-5, is DVKVTQSSRYLVKRTGEKVFLECVQDMDHENMFWYRQDPGLGLRLIYFSYDVKMKEKGDIPEGYSVSREKKERFSLILESASTNQTSMYLCASSPGTGFQPQHFGDGTRLSIL.

This chain connects TRBV7-2 to TRBJ2-7; 7 bases line up with TRBD1. The germline CDR1 and CDR2 sequences are SGHTA and FQGNSA. The CDR3 spans 13 residues. The V gene end was trimmed by 5 bases and the J gene end by 6 bases; junction bases not matched to a gene: 7. DNA of the CDR3: TGTGCCAGCAGCCTAAGACAGGGCAGCGAGCAGTACTTC. Protein sequence: CASSLRQGSEQYF.

The rearrangement uses TRBV19 and TRBJ1-3; D might be TRBD1 (6 bases). This CDR3 spans 17 amino acids. Germline V gene lookup returns CDR1 LNHDA and CDR2 SQIVND (reference sequence). Trimming left V 5 bases short and J 4 bases short, with 21 bases between. CDR3 bases: TGTGCCAGTAGTTTGAGAAGACAGGTTCCGGGGGGAAACACCATATATTTT. Translation: CASSLRRQVPGGNTIYF.

This clone was detected once. The J gene is TRBJ2-7, the V gene TRBV7-2, with 8 bases lining up with TRBD2. V lost 0 bases and J lost 5; bases outside the gene matches: 9. The CDR3 contains 16 residues. CDR1 and CDR2 (germline): SGHTA, FQGNSA. The CDR3 DNA follows: TGTGCCAGCAGCTTAGCGAGGCTAGCGGGTTCACACGAGCAGTACTTC. Translated, it gives CASSLARLAGSHEQYF.

The J gene is TRBJ1-1, the V gene TRBV6-5, with D tentatively TRBD1 (5 bases). CDR1 and CDR2 from the germline V gene are MNHEY and SVGAGI. The V and J ends lost 5 bases and 1 base respectively, with 8 bases between them. The CDR3 extends over 13 amino acids. As DNA, the CDR3 is TGTGCCAGCAGTCGACAGTCGAACACTGAAGCTTTCTTT. Translation gives CASSRQSNTEAFF.

This chain uses TRBV11-2 with TRBJ1-3; D gene ambiguous. This CDR3 has 12 residues. The germline V gene has CDR1 SGHAT and CDR2 FQNNGV. Trimming removed 5 bases at V and 3 bases at J, with 5 bases between. Here the CDR3 DNA reads TGTGCCAGCAGCCAACTTGGAAACACCATATATTTT. Amino acids: CASSQLGNTIYF.

This sequence joins TRBV28 and TRBJ2-1; possibly TRBD2 for D (6 bases). The CDR3 length is 14 residues. CDR1 and CDR2 (germline): MDHEN, SYDVKM. Trimming left V 6 bases short and J 7 bases short, with 16 bases between. The CDR3 sequence: CASRGSPRGNEQFF. The CDR3 DNA sequence: TGTGCCAGCAGGGGCTCCCCCCGGGGGAATGAGCAGTTCTTC.

This clone has a single count. V gene TRBV30 combines with J gene TRBJ1-5, with 7 positions matching TRBD1. CDR1 and CDR2 (germline): GTSNPN, SVGIG (reference sequence). Trimming at V came to 5 bases and at J to 4 bases, leaving 5 bases not matched to a gene. The CDR3 extends over 13 amino acids. The CDR3 loop reads CAWANRGNQPQHF. The CDR3, as DNA: TGTGCCTGGGCCAACAGGGGAAATCAGCCCCAGCATTTT.

The chain has TRBV9 and TRBJ1-2; 9 positions match TRBD1. J lost 6 bases, V lost 4 bases, and 10 bases had no gene match. The CDR3 totals 15 residues. CDR1 and CDR2 from the germline V gene are SGDLS and YYNGEE. CDR3 in amino acids: CASSPEQGANDGYTF. CDR3 nucleotides: TGTGCCAGCAGCCCTGAACAGGGGGCGAATGATGGCTACACCTTC.